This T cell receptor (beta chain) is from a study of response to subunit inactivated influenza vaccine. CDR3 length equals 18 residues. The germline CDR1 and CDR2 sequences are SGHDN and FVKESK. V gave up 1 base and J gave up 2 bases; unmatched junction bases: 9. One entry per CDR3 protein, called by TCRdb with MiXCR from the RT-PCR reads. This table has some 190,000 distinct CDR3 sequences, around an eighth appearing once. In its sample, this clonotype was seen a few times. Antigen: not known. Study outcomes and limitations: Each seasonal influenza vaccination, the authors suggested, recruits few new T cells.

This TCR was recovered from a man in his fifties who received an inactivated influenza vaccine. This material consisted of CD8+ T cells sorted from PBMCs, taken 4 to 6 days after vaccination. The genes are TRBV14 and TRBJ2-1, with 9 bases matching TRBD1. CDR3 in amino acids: CASSQVPYRDRAYNEQFF. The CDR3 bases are TGTGCCAGCAGCCAAGTCCCCTACCGGGACAGGGCCTACAATGAGCAGTTCTTC.